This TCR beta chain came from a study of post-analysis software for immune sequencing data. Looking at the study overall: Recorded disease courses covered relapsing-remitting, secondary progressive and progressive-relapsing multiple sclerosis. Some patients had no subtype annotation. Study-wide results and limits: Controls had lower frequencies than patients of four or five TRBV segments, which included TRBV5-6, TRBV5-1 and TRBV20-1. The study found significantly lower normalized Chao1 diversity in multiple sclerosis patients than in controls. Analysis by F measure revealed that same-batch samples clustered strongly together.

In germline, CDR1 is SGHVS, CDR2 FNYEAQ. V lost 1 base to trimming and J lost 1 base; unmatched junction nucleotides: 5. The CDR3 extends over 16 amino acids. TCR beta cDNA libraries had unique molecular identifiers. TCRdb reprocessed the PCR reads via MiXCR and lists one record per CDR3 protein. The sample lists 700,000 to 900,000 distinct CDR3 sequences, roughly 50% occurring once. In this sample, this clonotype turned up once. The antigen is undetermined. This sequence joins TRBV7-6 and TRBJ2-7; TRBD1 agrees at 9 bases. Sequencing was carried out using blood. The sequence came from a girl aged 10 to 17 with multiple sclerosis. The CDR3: CASSLGGQGDSYEQYF. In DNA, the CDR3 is TGTGCCAGCAGCTTAGGGGGACAGGGAGATTCCTACGAGCAGTACTTC.